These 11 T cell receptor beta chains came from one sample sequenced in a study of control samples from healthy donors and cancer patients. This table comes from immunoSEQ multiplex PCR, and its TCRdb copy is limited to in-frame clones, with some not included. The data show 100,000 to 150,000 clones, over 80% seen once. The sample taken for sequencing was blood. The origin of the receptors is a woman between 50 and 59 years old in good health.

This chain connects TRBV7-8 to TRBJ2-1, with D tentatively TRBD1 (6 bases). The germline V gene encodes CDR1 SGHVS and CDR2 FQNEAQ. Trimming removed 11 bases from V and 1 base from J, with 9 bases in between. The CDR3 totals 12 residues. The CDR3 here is CASRGSYNEQFF. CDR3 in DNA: TGTGCCTCCAGGGGTTCCTACAATGAGCAGTTCTTC.

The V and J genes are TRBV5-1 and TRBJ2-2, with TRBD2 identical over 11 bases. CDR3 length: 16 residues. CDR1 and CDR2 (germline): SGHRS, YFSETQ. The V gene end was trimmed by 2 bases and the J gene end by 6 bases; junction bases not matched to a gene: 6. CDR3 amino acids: CASSLITSGRAGELFF. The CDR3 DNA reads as TGCGCCAGCAGCTTAATCACTAGCGGGAGAGCCGGGGAGCTGTTTTTT.

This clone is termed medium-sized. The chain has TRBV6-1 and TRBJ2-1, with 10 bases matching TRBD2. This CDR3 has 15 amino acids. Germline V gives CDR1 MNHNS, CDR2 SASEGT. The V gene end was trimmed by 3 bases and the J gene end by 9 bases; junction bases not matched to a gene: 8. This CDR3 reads CASSDQAGGPGEQFF. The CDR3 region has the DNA TGTGCCAGCAGTGATCAAGCGGGAGGGCCCGGTGAGCAGTTCTTC.

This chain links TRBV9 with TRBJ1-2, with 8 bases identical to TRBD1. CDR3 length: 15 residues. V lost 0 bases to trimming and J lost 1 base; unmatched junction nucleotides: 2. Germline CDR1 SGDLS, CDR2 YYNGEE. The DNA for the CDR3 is TGTGCCAGCAGCGTAGGACAGGGGCGTAACTATGGCTACACCTTC. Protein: CASSVGQGRNYGYTF.

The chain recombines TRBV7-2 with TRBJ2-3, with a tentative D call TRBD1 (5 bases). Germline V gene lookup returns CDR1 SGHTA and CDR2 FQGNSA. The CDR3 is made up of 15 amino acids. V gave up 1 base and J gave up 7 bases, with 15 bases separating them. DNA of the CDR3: TGTGCCAGCAGCTTAGTAGGGGAAGCACTTTATACGCAGTATTTT. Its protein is CASSLVGEALYTQYF.

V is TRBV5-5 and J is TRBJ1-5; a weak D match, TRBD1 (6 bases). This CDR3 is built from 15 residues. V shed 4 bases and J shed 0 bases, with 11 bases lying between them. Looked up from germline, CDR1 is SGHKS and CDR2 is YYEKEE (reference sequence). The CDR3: CASSLQGNSNQPQHF. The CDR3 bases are TGTGCCAGCAGCCTACAGGGAAATAGCAATCAGCCCCAGCATTTT.

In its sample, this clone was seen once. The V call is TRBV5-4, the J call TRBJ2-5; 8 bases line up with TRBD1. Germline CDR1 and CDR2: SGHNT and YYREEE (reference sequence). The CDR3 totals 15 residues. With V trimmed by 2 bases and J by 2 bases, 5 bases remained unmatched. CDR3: CASSFGTGSQETQYF. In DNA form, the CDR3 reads TGTGCCAGCAGCTTCGGGACAGGATCACAAGAGACCCAGTACTTC.

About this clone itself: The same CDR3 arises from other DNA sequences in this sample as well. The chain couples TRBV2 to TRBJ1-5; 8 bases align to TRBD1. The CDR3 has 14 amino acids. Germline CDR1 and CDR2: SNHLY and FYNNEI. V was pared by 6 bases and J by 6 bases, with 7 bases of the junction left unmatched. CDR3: CASSGQGIGQPQHF. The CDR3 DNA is TGTGCCAGCAGCGGACAGGGAATAGGTCAGCCCCAGCATTTT.

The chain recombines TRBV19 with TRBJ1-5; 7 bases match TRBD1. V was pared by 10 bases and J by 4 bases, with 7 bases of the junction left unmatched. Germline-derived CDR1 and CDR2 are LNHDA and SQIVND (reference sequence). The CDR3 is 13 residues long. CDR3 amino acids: CAIAQGQNQPQHF. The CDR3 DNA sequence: TGTGCCATCGCACAGGGGCAGAATCAGCCCCAGCATTTT.

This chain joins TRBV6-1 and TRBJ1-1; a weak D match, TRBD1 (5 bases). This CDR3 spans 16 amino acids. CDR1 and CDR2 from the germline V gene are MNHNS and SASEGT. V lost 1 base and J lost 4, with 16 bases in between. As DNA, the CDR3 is TGTGCCAGCAGTGAAGGTCCCACAGGAGGACCCACTGAAGCTTTCTTT. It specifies CASSEGPTGGPTEAFF.

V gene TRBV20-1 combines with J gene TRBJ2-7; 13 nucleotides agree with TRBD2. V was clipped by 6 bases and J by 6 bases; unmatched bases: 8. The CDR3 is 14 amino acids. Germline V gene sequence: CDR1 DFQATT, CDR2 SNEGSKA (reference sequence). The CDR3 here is CSASPGLAGREQYF. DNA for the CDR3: TGCAGTGCGAGTCCGGGACTAGCGGGACGCGAGCAGTACTTC.